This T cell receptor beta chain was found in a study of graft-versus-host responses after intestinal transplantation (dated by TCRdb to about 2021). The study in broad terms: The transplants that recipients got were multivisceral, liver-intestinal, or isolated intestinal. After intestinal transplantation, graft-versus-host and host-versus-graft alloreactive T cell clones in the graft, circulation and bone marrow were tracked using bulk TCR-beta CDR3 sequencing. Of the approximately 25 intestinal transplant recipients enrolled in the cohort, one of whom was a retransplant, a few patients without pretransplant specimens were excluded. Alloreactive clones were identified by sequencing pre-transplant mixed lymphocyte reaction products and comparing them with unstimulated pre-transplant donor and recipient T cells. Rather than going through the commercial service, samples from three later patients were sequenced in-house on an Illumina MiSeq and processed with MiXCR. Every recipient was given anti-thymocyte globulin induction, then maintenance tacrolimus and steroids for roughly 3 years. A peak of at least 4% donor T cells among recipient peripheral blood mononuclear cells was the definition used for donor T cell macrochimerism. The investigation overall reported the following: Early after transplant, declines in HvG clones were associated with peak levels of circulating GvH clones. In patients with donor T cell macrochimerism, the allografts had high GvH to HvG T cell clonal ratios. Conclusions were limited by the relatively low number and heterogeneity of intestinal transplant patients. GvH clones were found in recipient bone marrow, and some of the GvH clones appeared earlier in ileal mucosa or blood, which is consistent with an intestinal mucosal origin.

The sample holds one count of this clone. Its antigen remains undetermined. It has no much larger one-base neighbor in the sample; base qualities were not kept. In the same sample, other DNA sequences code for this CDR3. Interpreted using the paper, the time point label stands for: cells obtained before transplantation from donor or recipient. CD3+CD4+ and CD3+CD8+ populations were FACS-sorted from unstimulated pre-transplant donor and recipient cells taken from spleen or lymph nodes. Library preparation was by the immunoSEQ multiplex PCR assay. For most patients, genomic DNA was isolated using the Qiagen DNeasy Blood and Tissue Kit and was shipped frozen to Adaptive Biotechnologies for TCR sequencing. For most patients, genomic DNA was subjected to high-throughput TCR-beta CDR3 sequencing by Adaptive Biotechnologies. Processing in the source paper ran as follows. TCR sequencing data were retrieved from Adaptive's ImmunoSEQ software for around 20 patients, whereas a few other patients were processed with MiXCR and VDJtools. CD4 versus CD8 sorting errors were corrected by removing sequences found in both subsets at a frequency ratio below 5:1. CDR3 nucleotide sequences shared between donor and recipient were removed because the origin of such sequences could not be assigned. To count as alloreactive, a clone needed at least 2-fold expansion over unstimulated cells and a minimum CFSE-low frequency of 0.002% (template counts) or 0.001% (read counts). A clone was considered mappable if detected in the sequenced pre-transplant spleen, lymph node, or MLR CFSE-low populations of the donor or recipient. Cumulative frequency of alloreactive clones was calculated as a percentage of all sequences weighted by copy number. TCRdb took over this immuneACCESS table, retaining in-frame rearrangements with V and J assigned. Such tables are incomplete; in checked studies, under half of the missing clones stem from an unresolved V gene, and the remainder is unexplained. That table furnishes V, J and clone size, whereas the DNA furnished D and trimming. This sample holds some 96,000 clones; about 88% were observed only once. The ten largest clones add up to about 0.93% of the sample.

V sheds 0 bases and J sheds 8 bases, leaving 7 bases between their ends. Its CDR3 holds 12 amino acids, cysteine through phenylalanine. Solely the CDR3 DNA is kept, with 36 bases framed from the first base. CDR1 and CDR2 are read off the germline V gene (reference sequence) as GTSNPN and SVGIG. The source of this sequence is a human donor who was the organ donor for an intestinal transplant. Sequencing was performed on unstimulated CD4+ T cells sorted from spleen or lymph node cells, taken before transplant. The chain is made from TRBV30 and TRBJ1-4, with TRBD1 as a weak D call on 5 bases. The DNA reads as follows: TGTGCCTGGAGTGTAACAGGAGAAAAACTGTTTTTT. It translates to CAWSVTGEKLFF.